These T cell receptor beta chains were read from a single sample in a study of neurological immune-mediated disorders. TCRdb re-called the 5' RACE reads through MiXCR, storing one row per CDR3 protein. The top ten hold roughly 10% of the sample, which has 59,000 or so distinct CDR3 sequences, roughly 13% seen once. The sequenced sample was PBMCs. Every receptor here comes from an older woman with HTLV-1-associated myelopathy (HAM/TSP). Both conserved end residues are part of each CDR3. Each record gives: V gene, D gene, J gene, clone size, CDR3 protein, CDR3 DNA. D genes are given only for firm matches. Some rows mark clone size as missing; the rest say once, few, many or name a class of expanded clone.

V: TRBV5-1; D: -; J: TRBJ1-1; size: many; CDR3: CASSLDGGRGTEAFF; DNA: TGCGCCAGCAGCTTGGATGGGGGGAGAGGGACTGAAGCTTTCTTT
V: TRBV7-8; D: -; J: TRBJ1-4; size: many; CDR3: CASSLGANEKLFF; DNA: TGTGCCAGCAGCTTGGGAGCTAATGAAAAACTGTTTTTT
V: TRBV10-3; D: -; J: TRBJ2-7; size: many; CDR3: CAISDLVNEQYF; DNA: TGTGCCATCAGTGATCTTGTAAACGAGCAGTACTTC
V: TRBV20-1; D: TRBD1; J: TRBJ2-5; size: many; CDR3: CSSTQGADDTQYF; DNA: TGCAGTTCGACACAGGGGGCGGATGATACCCAGTACTTC
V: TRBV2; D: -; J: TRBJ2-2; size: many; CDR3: CASSARGQATGELFF; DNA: TGTGCCAGCAGTGCTCGTGGGCAGGCCACCGGGGAGCTGTTTTTT
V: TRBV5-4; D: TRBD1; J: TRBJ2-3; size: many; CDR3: CASSSTGGKQYF; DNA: TGTGCCAGCAGCTCGACAGGGGGCAAGCAGTATTTT
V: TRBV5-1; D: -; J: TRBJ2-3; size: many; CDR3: CASSLGTSTDTQYF; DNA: TGCGCCAGCAGCTTGGGGACAAGCACAGATACGCAGTATTTT
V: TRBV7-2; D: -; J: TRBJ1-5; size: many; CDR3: CASSWANQPQHF; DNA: TGTGCCAGCAGCTGGGCGAATCAGCCCCAGCATTTT
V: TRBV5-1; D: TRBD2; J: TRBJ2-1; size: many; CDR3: CASSTGTSRYEQFF; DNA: TGCGCCAGCAGCACCGGGACTAGTCGATATGAGCAGTTCTTC
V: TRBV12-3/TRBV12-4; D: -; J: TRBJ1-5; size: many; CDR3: CASSENANNQPQHF; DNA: TGTGCCAGCAGTGAAAATGCGAATAATCAGCCCCAGCATTTT
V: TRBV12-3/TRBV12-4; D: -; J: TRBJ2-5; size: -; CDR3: CASSLAGSYQETQYF; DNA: TGTGCCAGCAGTTTAGCGGGCAGTTACCAAGAGACCCAGTACTTC
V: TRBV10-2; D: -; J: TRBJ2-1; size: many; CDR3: CASSGQVLTNEQFF; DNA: TGCGCCAGCAGCGGGCAGGTGCTAACCAATGAGCAGTTCTTC
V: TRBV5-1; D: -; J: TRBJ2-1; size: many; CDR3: CASSFRSVGEQFF; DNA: TGCGCCAGCAGCTTTCGTAGCGTAGGTGAGCAGTTCTTC
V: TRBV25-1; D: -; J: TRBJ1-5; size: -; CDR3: CASSERDQPQHF; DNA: TGTGCCAGCAGTGAGAGGGATCAGCCCCAGCATTTT
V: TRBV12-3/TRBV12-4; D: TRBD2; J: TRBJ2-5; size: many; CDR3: CASSLSFLLAGGGETQYF; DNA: TGTGCCAGCAGTTTAAGTTTTCTTCTAGCGGGAGGCGGAGAGACCCAGTACTTC
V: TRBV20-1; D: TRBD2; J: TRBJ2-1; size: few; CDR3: CSAREGTSKNEQFF; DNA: TGCAGTGCTAGAGAAGGGACTAGCAAGAATGAGCAGTTCTTC
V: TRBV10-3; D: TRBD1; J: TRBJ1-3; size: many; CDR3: CAISGLGTESGNTIYF; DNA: TGTGCCATCAGTGGACTGGGGACAGAATCTGGAAACACCATATATTTT
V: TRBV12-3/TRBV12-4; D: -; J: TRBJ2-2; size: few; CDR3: CASSLQRRGAAYPGELFF; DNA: TGTGCCAGCAGTTTGCAGCGCAGGGGAGCGGCTTACCCCGGGGAGCTGTTTTTT
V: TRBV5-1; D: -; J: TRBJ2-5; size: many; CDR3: CASSGTGRTQETQYF; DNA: TGCGCCAGCAGCGGTACGGGACGGACCCAAGAGACCCAGTACTTC
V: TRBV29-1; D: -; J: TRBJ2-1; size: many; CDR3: CSVASYNEQFF; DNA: TGCAGCGTTGCTTCCTACAATGAGCAGTTCTTC
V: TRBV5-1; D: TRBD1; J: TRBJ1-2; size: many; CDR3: CASSLGQGRTNYGYTF; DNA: TGCGCCAGCAGCTTGGGACAGGGTAGGACTAACTATGGCTACACCTTC
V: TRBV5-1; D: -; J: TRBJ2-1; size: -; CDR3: CASSPGGGFNEQFF; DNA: TGCGCCAGCAGCCCGGGGGGCGGGTTCAATGAGCAGTTCTTC
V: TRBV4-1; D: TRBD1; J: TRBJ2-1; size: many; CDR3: CASSQPGQGKNEQFF; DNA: TGCGCCAGCAGCCAACCGGGACAGGGGAAAAATGAGCAGTTCTTC
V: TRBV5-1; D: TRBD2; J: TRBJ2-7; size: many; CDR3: CASSSGLAAPYEQYF; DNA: TGCGCCAGCAGCTCGGGACTAGCGGCCCCCTACGAGCAGTACTTC
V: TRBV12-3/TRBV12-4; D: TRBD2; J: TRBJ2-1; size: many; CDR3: CASSPGREAFYNEQFF; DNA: TGTGCCAGCAGCCCGGGGCGGGAGGCATTCTACAATGAGCAGTTCTTC
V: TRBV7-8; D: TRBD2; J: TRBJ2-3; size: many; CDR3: CASSLAPVLAGGPDTQYF; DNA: TGTGCCAGCAGCTTAGCGCCGGTCTTAGCGGGAGGGCCAGATACGCAGTATTTT
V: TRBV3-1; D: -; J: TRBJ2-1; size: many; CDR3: CASSQERGTSYNEQFF; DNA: TGTGCCAGCAGCCAAGAGCGCGGGACCTCCTACAATGAGCAGTTCTTC
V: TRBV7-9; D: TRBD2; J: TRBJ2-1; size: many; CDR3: CASSANPTSGRTRSSYNEQFF; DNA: TGTGCCAGCAGCGCAAACCCGACTAGCGGGAGGACGAGGAGCTCCTACAATGAGCAGTTCTTC
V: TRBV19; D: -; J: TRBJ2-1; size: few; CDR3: CASNEGVYNEQFF; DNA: TGTGCCAGTAATGAGGGAGTTTACAATGAGCAGTTCTTC
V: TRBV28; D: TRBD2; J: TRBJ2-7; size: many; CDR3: CASSPREGSYEQYF; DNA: TGTGCCAGCAGTCCTAGGGAGGGATCCTACGAGCAGTACTTC
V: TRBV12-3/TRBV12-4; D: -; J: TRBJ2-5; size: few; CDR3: CASSFPLGETQYF; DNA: TGTGCCAGCAGTTTTCCCCTGGGAGAGACCCAGTACTTC